These 24 T cell receptor beta chains share one sample of origin, sequenced in a study of Ad26.COV2.S vaccination and SARS-CoV-2 variants. Here immunoSEQ multiplex PCR was the method, and the copy in TCRdb shows in-frame clones only, minus some. The data contain about 350,000 clones, about 88% of them seen just once; the ten biggest clones take up about 10%. Described treatment: some 20 received Ad26.COV2.S at low or high dose, single or two shots; about 5 received placebo; per-sample allocation not given. Vaccine and placebo recipients were sampled on day 63 after the first injection. This sample comprised peripheral blood, obtained in a trial of Ad26.COV2.S vaccine versus placebo. The receptors originated from a person aged 18-65 years who received the Ad26.COV2.S COVID-19 vaccine or a placebo.

This sequence joins TRBV5-5 and TRBJ2-7; TRBD1 might be the D (5 bases). This CDR3 is 14 amino acids long. CDR1 and CDR2 (germline): SGHKS, YYEKEE (reference sequence). Between the trimmed V and J ends, which lost 7 bases and 0 bases, there was a span of 14 bases. CDR3 DNA: TGTGCCAGCCGACAGAGAGCAAGCTCCTACGAGCAGTACTTC. Translation: CASRQRASSYEQYF.

In DNA form, the CDR3 reads TGTGCCAGCAGCTTAGCGGACCCGGTTGGAAACACCATATATTTT. It yields the protein CASSLADPVGNTIYF. The rearrangement links TRBV7-9 to TRBJ1-3; no clear D gene. The CDR3 sequence is 15 residues long. Trimming took off 0 bases at V and 3 bases at J, with 9 bases between the two ends. Germline-derived CDR1 and CDR2 are SEHNR and FQNEAQ (reference sequence).

The chain joins TRBV12-3 or TRBV12-4 to TRBJ2-7; a weak D match, TRBD2 (5 bases). The CDR3 is 11 residues long. V was trimmed by 6 bases and J by 4 bases, leaving 7 bases between them. CDR3 DNA: TGTGCCAGCAGCGGACTTTACGAGCAGTACTTC. Translation gives CASSGLYEQYF.

In DNA form, the CDR3 reads TGTGCCAGTAGTATGGGGGTTAGCAATCAGCCCCAGCATTTT. Encoded protein: CASSMGVSNQPQHF. The V call is TRBV19, the J call TRBJ1-5; a possible D gene is TRBD1 (5 bases). The CDR3 runs 14 residues. The germline gives CDR1 LNHDA, CDR2 SQIVND (reference sequence). The V end lost 3 bases, the J end lost 0 bases, and 6 bases lay between the germline ends. Supplemented by reference TRBV19 and TRBJ1-5, the full variable domain reads DGGITQSPKYLFRKEGQNVTLSCEQNLNHDAMYWYRQDPGQGLRLIYYSQIVNDFQKGDIAEGYSVSREKKESFPLTVTSAQKNPTAFYLCASSMGVSNQPQHFGDGTRLSIL.

The rearrangement links TRBV9 to TRBJ2-4; D is uncertain. Looked up from germline, CDR1 is SGDLS and CDR2 is YYNGEE. Trimming pared 4 bases from V and 3 bases from J, leaving 11 bases between. The CDR3 loop spans 14 amino acids. CDR3 in amino acids: CASSPRNSKNIQYF. CDR3 nucleotide sequence: TGTGCCAGCAGCCCAAGGAACAGCAAAAACATTCAGTACTTC.

The V and J genes are TRBV2 and TRBJ2-7; D call uncertain. Germline V CDR1 and CDR2: SNHLY, FYNNEI. This CDR3 is built from 12 residues. The V and J ends lost 0 bases and 9 bases respectively, with 9 bases between them. The CDR3 region is CASSEALVAQYF. Written as DNA, the CDR3 is TGTGCCAGCAGTGAAGCGCTAGTAGCGCAGTACTTC.

The chain joins TRBV19 to TRBJ2-6; D perhaps matches TRBD1 (5 bases). V was pared by 3 bases and J by 0 bases, with 30 bases between. The CDR3 sequence is 23 residues long. CDR1 is LNHDA and CDR2 is SQIVND in the germline V gene (reference sequence). CDR3: CASSMRQHLSKPLPVSGANVLTF. As DNA, the CDR3 is TGTGCCAGTAGTATGCGACAGCACCTTTCTAAACCTCTTCCCGTCTCTGGGGCCAACGTCCTGACTTTC. Full variable domain (missing parts from reference TRBV19 and TRBJ2-6): DGGITQSPKYLFRKEGQNVTLSCEQNLNHDAMYWYRQDPGQGLRLIYYSQIVNDFQKGDIAEGYSVSREKKESFPLTVTSAQKNPTAFYLCASSMRQHLSKPLPVSGANVLTFGAGSRLTVL.

In this sample, this clone turned up once. This chain connects TRBV24-1 to TRBJ2-2, with D possibly being TRBD1 (5 bases). Trimming left V 3 bases short and J 2 bases short, with 9 bases between. This CDR3 contains 15 residues. In germline, CDR1 is KGHDR, CDR2 SFDVKD. The CDR3, as DNA: TGTGCCACCAGTGATCGGACACAAAACACCGGGGAGCTGTTTTTT. It encodes CATSDRTQNTGELFF.

This chain connects TRBV19 to TRBJ2-1; 10 nucleotides match TRBD2. This CDR3 contains 16 residues. Germline V gene lookup returns CDR1 LNHDA and CDR2 SQIVND (reference sequence). V dropped 1 base and J dropped 5; count of bases not matched to a gene: 5. CDR3 in DNA: TGTGCCAGTAGTATAGTGGGACTAGCGCCCAACAATGAGCAGTTCTTC. Protein sequence: CASSIVGLAPNNEQFF.

The V call is TRBV28, the J call TRBJ2-7; 9 nucleotides match TRBD1. V dropped 2 bases and J dropped 5; count of bases not matched to a gene: 4. The CDR3 contains 14 residues. The V gene's germline CDR1 is MDHEN and CDR2 SYDVKM. The CDR3 nucleotides read TGTGCCAGCAGTTTACTACAGGGGGCCGACGAGCAGTACTTC. It is translated as CASSLLQGADEQYF. Full variable domain (missing parts from reference TRBV28 and TRBJ2-7): DVKVTQSSRYLVKRTGEKVFLECVQDMDHENMFWYRQDPGLGLRLIYFSYDVKMKEKGDIPEGYSVSREKKERFSLILESASTNQTSMYLCASSLLQGADEQYFGPGTRLTVT.

The CDR3 coding sequence is TGTGCCAGCAGCTGGACCGGGGGCGCTTCCTCCTACGAGCAGTACTTC. Its protein product is CASSWTGGASSYEQYF. The V and J genes are TRBV5-5 and TRBJ2-7; D is tentatively TRBD1 or TRBD2 (6 bases each). V was shortened by 3 bases and J by 0 bases, with 16 bases between the two germline ends. The CDR3 totals 16 residues. Germline V CDR1 and CDR2: SGHKS, YYEKEE (reference sequence).

CDR3 loop: CASSYSLAGGRETQYF. CDR3 DNA: TGTGCCAGCAGTTACTCCTTGGCGGGAGGGAGGGAGACCCAGTACTTC. This chain links TRBV6-2 or TRBV6-3 with TRBJ2-5; TRBD2 agrees at 9 bases. The length of the CDR3 is 16 residues. Trimming removed 0 bases from V and 5 bases from J; junction bases left unmatched: 7. The germline CDR1 and CDR2 sequences are MNHEY and SVGEGT.

The V call is TRBV28, the J call TRBJ2-4; perhaps TRBD2 as D (7 bases). Trimming shortened V by 10 bases and J by 1 base, and 17 bases separated the two germline ends. CDR1 and CDR2 (germline): MDHEN, SYDVKM. This CDR3 is 15 amino acids long. In DNA, the CDR3 is TGTGCCACCCTACCGGGGGGCAATGCCAAAAACATTCAGTACTTC. It yields the protein CATLPGGNAKNIQYF.

The rearrangement links TRBV5-1 to TRBJ2-5, with D tentatively TRBD1 (6 bases). Trimming pared 2 bases from V and 2 bases from J, leaving 13 bases between. The germline gives CDR1 SGHRS, CDR2 YFSETQ. This CDR3 is built from 15 residues. CDR3 nucleotides: TGCGCCAGCAGCTTAGAGACAGGCTATCAAGAGACCCAGTACTTC. Amino acid sequence: CASSLETGYQETQYF.

The chain couples TRBV5-6 to TRBJ2-2, with D possibly matching TRBD1 (7 bases). Germline V gives CDR1 SGHDT, CDR2 YYEEEE. The germline V and J ends were trimmed by 6 bases and 3 bases, with 18 bases remaining between them. The CDR3 loop spans 16 amino acids. CDR3 in DNA: TGTGCCAGCACCACCGGGGGACAGCGATACACCGGGGAGCTGTTTTTT. Its translation: CASTTGGQRYTGELFF.

J is TRBJ2-1 and V is TRBV19, with 11 bases aligning to TRBD2. Germline V lookup: CDR1 LNHDA, CDR2 SQIVND (reference sequence). V lost 4 bases to trimming and J lost 8 bases; unmatched junction nucleotides: 10. The CDR3 spans 16 residues. The CDR3 sequence: CASSTSHRSGRDEQFF. CDR3 nucleotide sequence: TGTGCCAGTAGTACCTCCCACCGTAGCGGGAGGGATGAGCAGTTCTTC. The complete variable domain, with remaining parts taken from reference TRBV19 and TRBJ2-1, reads DGGITQSPKYLFRKEGQNVTLSCEQNLNHDAMYWYRQDPGQGLRLIYYSQIVNDFQKGDIAEGYSVSREKKESFPLTVTSAQKNPTAFYLCASSTSHRSGRDEQFFGPGTRLTVL.

V usage is TRBV4-3 and J usage is TRBJ2-7; possibly TRBD1 for D (5 bases). V was clipped by 0 bases and J by 4 bases, with 13 bases between them. CDR1 is LGHNA and CDR2 is YSLEER in the germline V gene. The CDR3 consists of 15 residues. CDR3: CASSQDAGHFYEQYF. The CDR3 DNA follows: TGCGCCAGCAGCCAAGATGCAGGGCACTTTTACGAGCAGTACTTC.

The chain links TRBV5-6 to TRBJ1-5, with D hard to call. Trimming removed 2 bases from V and 5 bases from J, with 11 bases in between. The CDR3 is 14 amino acids. Germline CDR1 is SGHDT and CDR2 is YYEEEE. CDR3 loop: CASSLWRPDQPQHF. CDR3 DNA sequence: TGTGCCAGCAGCTTATGGAGACCGGATCAGCCCCAGCATTTT.

This clone was observed a single time. The CDR3 reads CASSPLGGEQYF. CDR3 nucleotide sequence: TGCGCCAGCAGCCCCCTAGGGGGCGAGCAGTACTTC. The genes are TRBV4-1 and TRBJ2-7, with D possibly matching TRBD1 (6 bases). Germline CDR1 is MGHRA and CDR2 is YSYEKL. This CDR3 spans 12 amino acids. The germline V and J ends were trimmed by 4 bases and 6 bases, with 10 bases remaining between them.

A few counts support this clone. V usage is TRBV10-2 and J usage is TRBJ1-6; D is undetermined. Germline-derived CDR1 and CDR2 are WSHSY and SAAADI. The V end was cut by 5 bases, the J end by 7 bases, with 9 bases between. There are 13 residues in the CDR3. CDR3 sequence (DNA): TGCGCCAGCAGTAGGGAGATGAATTCACCCCTCCACTTT. Protein sequence: CASSREMNSPLHF.

V usage is TRBV19 and J usage is TRBJ2-7; D tentatively reads TRBD1 or TRBD2 (5 bases each). V was pared by 3 bases and J by 6 bases, with 21 bases between. The CDR3 length is 16 residues. CDR1 is LNHDA, CDR2 SQIVND, per germline (reference sequence). DNA for the CDR3: TGTGCCAGTAGTATCCAAGGCCCGGGGCTCGCGGCCGAGCAGTACTTC. Protein sequence: CASSIQGPGLAAEQYF. The entire variable domain, with the rest obtained from reference TRBV19 and TRBJ2-7, is as follows: DGGITQSPKYLFRKEGQNVTLSCEQNLNHDAMYWYRQDPGQGLRLIYYSQIVNDFQKGDIAEGYSVSREKKESFPLTVTSAQKNPTAFYLCASSIQGPGLAAEQYFGPGTRLTVT.

The chain has TRBV4-2 and TRBJ1-1; maybe TRBD1 (5 bases). Trimming took off 1 base at V and 0 bases at J, with 18 bases between the two ends. Germline V CDR1 and CDR2: LGHNA, YNFKEQ. This CDR3 has 18 amino acids. The CDR3 reads CASSQAGDAPGLNTEAFF. The CDR3 nucleotides are TGTGCCAGCAGCCAAGCCGGGGACGCCCCGGGGCTGAACACTGAAGCTTTCTTT.

The gene calls are TRBV4-1 and TRBJ2-3, with D unresolved. There are 17 residues in the CDR3. The V gene's germline CDR1 is MGHRA and CDR2 YSYEKL. V shed 0 bases and J shed 4 bases, with 17 bases lying between them. The CDR3 nucleotides read TGCGCCAGCAGCCAAGATTCGGGCAGCTCGGTCCCAGATACGCAGTATTTT. Translation: CASSQDSGSSVPDTQYF.

This clone was detected only a few times. This chain links TRBV5-4 with TRBJ2-3, with D unclear. Germline-derived CDR1 and CDR2 are SGHNT and YYREEE (reference sequence). The V and J ends lost 0 bases and 5 bases respectively, with 10 bases between them. CDR3 length: 14 residues. CDR3 sequence (DNA): TGTGCCAGCAGCTTGGCCCTGGGAAGAGATACGCAGTATTTT. Its protein product is CASSLALGRDTQYF. Full variable domain (remainder filled in from reference TRBV5-4 and TRBJ2-3): ETGVTQSPTHLIKTRGQQVTLRCSSQSGHNTVSWYQQALGQGPQFIFQYYREEENGRGNFPPRFSGLQFPNYSSELNVNALELDDSALYLCASSLALGRDTQYFGPGTRLTVL.